Detailed here is one T cell receptor (beta chain). Sequencing of each sample assayed some 9.4 x 10^4 TCR templates. TCRdb keeps only in-frame clones here, not all; method: immunoSEQ multiplex PCR. The repertoire holds 100,000 or so clones, 90% to 95% seen once, with under 0.2% in the top ten. The sample originates from a study of siplizumab effects on memory and regulatory T cells. Germline assignment: CDR1 ENHRY and CDR2 SYGVKD. Trimming cost V 7 bases and J 2 bases, with 11 bases left between them. This CDR3 has 13 residues. The clonotype comes from a human donor in good health. The chain couples TRBV10-3 to TRBJ1-1, with D possibly matching TRBD1 (6 bases). Sequenced: non-Treg CD4+ T cells sorted from blood. The CDR3 reads CAIIGQPNTEAFF. CDR3 DNA: TGTGCCATCATCGGACAGCCCAACACTGAAGCTTTCTTT.